This T cell receptor beta chain was sequenced during a study of blood T cell repertoires in COVID-19. Study-level information: Acute and convalescent COVID-19 specimens originated in the United States, Italy and Spain.

The CDR3 contains 14 residues. The germline CDR1 and CDR2 sequences are LGHDT and YNNKEL (reference sequence). Trimming shortened V by 1 base and J by 1 base, and 7 bases separated the two germline ends. Per the original data handling: Estimated nucleated cell counts came from reference gene primer amplification. The data were produced by immunoSEQ multiplex PCR, yet TCRdb's version contains in-frame clones alone and is incomplete. V, J and clone size derive from that table, while D and trimming were established from the DNA sequence. The table records 90,000 to 130,000 clones, 71% of them present only once.

The chain joins TRBV3-1 (or the pseudogene TRBV3-2) to TRBJ2-5; D gene ambiguous. The material sequenced was peripheral blood. This TCR was recovered from a woman aged 40 to 55 with acute or convalescent COVID-19. The CDR3 reads CASSQGPIQETQYF. The CDR3 DNA follows: TGTGCCAGCAGCCAAGGGCCCATCCAAGAGACCCAGTACTTC.